The 3 T cell receptor beta chains reported below all come from one sample, sequenced in a study of cytomegalovirus exposure and HLA in healthy donors. The study ran its PCR with 60 Vbeta and 13 Jbeta primers. Data came from immunoSEQ multiplex PCR; TCRdb stores just in-frame clones and leaves some out. This sample has approximately 150,000 clones, with roughly four fifths found just once. The sample taken for sequencing was PBMCs. These receptors all stem from a man aged 50 or older in good health and CMV-seropositive.

The rearrangement links TRBV7-9 to TRBJ2-7, with TRBD1 matching over 7 bases. The germline CDR1 and CDR2 sequences are SEHNR and FQNEAQ (reference sequence). The CDR3 has 16 residues. The ends lost 1 base at V and 6 bases at J; junction bases unmatched: 12. The CDR3 sequence: CASSLGVVFPGGEQYF. The CDR3 DNA sequence: TGTGCCAGCAGCTTAGGAGTGGTTTTCCCAGGGGGCGAGCAGTACTTC.

The chain recombines TRBV7-3 with TRBJ1-2; no clear D gene. Germline CDR1 is SGHTA and CDR2 is FQGTGA. There are 13 residues in the CDR3. Trimming stripped 3 bases from V and 4 bases from J, with 9 bases between. For the CDR3, the DNA is TGTGCCAGCAGCTTGGGCGGGTTCTATGGCTACACCTTC. Residues: CASSLGGFYGYTF.

This clone has more than one count but fewer than ten. The chain is built from TRBV19 and TRBJ2-1; D remains unclear. With 2 bases removed from V and 0 bases from J, the gap between germline ends came to 8 bases. CDR1 is LNHDA and CDR2 is SQIVND in the germline V gene (reference sequence). The CDR3 consists of 15 residues. The CDR3 sequence: CASSIQDLSYNEQFF. In DNA, the CDR3 is TGTGCCAGTAGTATACAGGATCTCTCCTACAATGAGCAGTTCTTC.